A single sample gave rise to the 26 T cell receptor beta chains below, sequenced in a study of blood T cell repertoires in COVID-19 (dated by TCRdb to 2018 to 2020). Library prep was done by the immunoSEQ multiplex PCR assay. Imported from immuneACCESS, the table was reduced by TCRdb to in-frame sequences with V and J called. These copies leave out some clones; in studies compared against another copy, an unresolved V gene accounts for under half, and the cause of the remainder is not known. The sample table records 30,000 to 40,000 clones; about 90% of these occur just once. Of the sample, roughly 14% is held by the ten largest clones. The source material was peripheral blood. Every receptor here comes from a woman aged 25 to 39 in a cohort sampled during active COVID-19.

The CDR3 DNA sequence: TGTGCCACCAGTGACTCCGGACAGGGCGGCTATGGCTACACCTTC. This encodes CATSDSGQGGYGYTF. The chain recombines TRBV24-1 with TRBJ1-2, with 8 nucleotides matching TRBD1. Germline V lookup: CDR1 KGHDR, CDR2 SFDVKD. V dropped 4 bases and J dropped 4; count of bases not matched to a gene: 7. The CDR3 has 15 amino acids.

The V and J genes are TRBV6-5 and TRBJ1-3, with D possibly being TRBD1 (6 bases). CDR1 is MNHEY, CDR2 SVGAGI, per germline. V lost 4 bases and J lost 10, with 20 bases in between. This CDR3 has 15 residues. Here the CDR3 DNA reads TGTGCCAGCAGTTCTACAGGGCGATTAGGTGGGACCATATATTTT. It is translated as CASSSTGRLGGTIYF.

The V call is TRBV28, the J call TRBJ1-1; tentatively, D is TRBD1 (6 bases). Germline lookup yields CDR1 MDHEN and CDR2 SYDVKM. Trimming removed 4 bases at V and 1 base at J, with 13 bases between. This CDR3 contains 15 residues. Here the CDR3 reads CASSSPDRPNTEAFF. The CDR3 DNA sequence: TGTGCCAGCAGTTCCCCCGACAGGCCGAACACTGAAGCTTTCTTT.

As DNA, the CDR3 is TGTGCCACCGGAGGGACAAGGGACAGGGATTTCAATGAGCAGTTCTTC. Translated: CATGGTRDRDFNEQFF. The chain couples TRBV24-1 to TRBJ2-1; the match to TRBD1 covers 9 bases. This CDR3 region has 16 residues. From germline, CDR1 is KGHDR and CDR2 SFDVKD. Trimming at V came to 9 bases and at J to 6 bases, leaving 14 bases not matched to a gene.

CDR3 in DNA: TGTGCCAGTAGTACTCAAACAGGGAGCACAGATACGCAGTATTTT. As protein: CASSTQTGSTDTQYF. The gene calls are TRBV19 and TRBJ2-3, with D possibly being TRBD1 (6 bases). Between the trimmed V and J ends, which lost 4 bases and 0 bases, there was a span of 11 bases. The CDR3 consists of 15 residues. CDR1 and CDR2 from the germline V gene are LNHDA and SQIVND (reference sequence). The full variable domain, rest sourced from reference TRBV19 and TRBJ2-3, is DGGITQSPKYLFRKEGQNVTLSCEQNLNHDAMYWYRQDPGQGLRLIYYSQIVNDFQKGDIAEGYSVSREKKESFPLTVTSAQKNPTAFYLCASSTQTGSTDTQYFGPGTRLTVL.

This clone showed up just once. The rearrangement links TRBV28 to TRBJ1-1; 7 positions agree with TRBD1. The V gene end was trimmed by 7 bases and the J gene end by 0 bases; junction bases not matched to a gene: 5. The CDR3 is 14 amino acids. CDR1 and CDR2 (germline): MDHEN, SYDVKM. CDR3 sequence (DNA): TGTGCCAGCACCCGAACAGGGGTGAACACTGAAGCTTTCTTT. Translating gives CASTRTGVNTEAFF. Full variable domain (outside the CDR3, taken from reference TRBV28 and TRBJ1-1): DVKVTQSSRYLVKRTGEKVFLECVQDMDHENMFWYRQDPGLGLRLIYFSYDVKMKEKGDIPEGYSVSREKKERFSLILESASTNQTSMYLCASTRTGVNTEAFFGQGTRLTVV.

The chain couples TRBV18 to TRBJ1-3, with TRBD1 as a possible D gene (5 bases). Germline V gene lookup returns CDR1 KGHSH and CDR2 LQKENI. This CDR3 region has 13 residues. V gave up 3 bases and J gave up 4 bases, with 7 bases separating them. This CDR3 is CASSPAGGNTIYF. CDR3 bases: TGTGCCAGCTCACCCGCAGGGGGAAACACCATATATTTT.

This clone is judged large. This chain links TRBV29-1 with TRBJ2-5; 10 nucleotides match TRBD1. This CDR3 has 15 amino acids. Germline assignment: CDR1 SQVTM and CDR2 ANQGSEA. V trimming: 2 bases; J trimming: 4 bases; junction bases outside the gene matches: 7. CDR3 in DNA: TGCAGCGTTGAACCCGACAGGGGGCGGGGAGAGACCCAGTACTTC. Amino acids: CSVEPDRGRGETQYF.

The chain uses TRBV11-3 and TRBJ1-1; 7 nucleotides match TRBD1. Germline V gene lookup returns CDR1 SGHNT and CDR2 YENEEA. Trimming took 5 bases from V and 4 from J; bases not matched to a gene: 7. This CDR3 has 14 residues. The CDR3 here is CASSRTAGGTEAFF. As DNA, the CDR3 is TGTGCCAGCAGCAGAACCGCAGGGGGCACTGAAGCTTTCTTT.

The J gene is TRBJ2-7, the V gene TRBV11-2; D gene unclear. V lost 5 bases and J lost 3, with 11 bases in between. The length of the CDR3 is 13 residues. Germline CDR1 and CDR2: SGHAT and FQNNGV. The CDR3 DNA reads TGTGCCAGCAGCGCCGGGTCTCTCTACGAGCAGTACTTC. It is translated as CASSAGSLYEQYF.

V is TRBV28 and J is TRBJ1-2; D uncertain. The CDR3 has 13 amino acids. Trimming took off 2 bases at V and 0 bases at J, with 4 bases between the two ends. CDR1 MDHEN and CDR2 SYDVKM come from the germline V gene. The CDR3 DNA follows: TGTGCCAGCAGTTTAGCGGCTAACTATGGCTACACCTTC. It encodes CASSLAANYGYTF.

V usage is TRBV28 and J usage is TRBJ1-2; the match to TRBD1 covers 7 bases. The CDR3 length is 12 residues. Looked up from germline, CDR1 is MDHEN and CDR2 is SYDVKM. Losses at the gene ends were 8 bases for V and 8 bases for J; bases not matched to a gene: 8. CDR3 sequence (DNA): TGTGCCAGCTCCCAGGGGGTAAGGGGCTACACCTTC. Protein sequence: CASSQGVRGYTF.

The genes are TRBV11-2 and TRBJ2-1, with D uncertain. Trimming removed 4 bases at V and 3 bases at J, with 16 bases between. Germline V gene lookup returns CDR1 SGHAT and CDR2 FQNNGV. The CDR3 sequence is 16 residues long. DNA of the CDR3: TGTGCCAGCAGCTCCTCTCTCGCGGTCAACTACAATGAGCAGTTCTTC. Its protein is CASSSSLAVNYNEQFF.

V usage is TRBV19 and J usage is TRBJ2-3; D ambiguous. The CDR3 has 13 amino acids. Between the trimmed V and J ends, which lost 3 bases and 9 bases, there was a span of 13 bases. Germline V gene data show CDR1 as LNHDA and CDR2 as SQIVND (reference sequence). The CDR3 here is CASSMMPGETQYF. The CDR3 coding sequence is TGTGCCAGTAGTATGATGCCTGGAGAAACGCAGTATTTT.

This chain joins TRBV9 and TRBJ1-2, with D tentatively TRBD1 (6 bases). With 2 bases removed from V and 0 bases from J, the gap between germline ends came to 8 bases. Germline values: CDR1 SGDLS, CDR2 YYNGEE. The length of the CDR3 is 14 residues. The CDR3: CASSVTGSNYGYTF. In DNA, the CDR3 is TGTGCCAGCAGCGTGACAGGTTCTAACTATGGCTACACCTTC. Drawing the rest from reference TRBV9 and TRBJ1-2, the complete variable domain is DSGVTQTPKHLITATGQRVTLRCSPRSGDLSVYWYQQSLDQGLQFLIQYYNGEERAKGNILERFSAQQFPDLHSELNLSSLELGDSALYFCASSVTGSNYGYTFGSGTRLTVV.

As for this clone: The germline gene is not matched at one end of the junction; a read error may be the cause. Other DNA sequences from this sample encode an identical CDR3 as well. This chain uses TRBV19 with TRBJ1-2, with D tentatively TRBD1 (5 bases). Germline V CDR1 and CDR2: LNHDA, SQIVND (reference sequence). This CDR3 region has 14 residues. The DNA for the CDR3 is TGCGCCAGTTTTACCCCAGGGTCTAGGAATGGCTACACCTTC. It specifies CASFTPGSRNGYTF. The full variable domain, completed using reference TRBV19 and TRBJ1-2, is DGGITQSPKYLFRKEGQNVTLSCEQNLNHDAMYWYRQDPGQGLRLIYYSQIVNDFQKGDIAEGYSVSREKKESFPLTVTSAQKNPTAFYLCASFTPGSRNGYTFGSGTRLTVV.

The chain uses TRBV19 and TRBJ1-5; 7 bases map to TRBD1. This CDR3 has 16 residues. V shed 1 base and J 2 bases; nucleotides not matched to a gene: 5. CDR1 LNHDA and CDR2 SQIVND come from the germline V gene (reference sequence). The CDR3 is CASSIGQGYGNQPQHF. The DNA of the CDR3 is TGTGCCAGTAGTATAGGACAGGGTTACGGCAATCAGCCCCAGCATTTT.

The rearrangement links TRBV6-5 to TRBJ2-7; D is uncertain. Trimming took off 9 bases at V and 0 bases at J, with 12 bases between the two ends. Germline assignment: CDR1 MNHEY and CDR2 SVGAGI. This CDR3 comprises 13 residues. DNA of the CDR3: TGTGCCAGTCGCGAGTCGAGCTCCTACGAGCAGTACTTC. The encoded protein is CASRESSSYEQYF.

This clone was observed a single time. CDR3 bases: TGTGCCAGCAGCTTACAGGGGTCCTACGAGCAGTACTTC. Translation: CASSLQGSYEQYF. The chain joins TRBV11-3 to TRBJ2-7; D may be TRBD1 (6 bases). Looked up from germline, CDR1 is SGHNT and CDR2 is YENEEA. V lost 2 bases and J 1 base, leaving 6 bases between the germline ends. CDR3 length: 13 residues.

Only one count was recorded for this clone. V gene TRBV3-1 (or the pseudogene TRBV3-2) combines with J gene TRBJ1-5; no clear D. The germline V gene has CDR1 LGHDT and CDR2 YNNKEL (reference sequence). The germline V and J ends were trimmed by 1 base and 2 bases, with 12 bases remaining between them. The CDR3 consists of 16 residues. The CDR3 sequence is CASSQGGGLGNQPQHF. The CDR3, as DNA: TGTGCCAGCAGCCAAGGAGGCGGGCTAGGCAATCAGCCCCAGCATTTT.

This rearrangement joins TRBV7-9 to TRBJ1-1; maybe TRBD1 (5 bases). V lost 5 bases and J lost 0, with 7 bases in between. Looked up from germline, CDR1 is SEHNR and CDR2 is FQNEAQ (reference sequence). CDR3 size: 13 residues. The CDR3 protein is CASSRDLNTEAFF. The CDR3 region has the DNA TGTGCCAGCAGCCGGGACTTGAACACTGAAGCTTTCTTT.

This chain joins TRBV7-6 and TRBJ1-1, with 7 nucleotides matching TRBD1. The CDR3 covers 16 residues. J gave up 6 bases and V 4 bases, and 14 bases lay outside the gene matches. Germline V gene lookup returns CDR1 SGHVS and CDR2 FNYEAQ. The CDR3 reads CASSSFQGGEGAEAFF. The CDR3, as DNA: TGTGCCAGCAGCTCTTTTCAGGGGGGAGAAGGGGCTGAAGCTTTCTTT. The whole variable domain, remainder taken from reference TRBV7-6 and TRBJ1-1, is GAGVSQSPRYKVTKRGQDVALRCDPISGHVSLYWYRQALGQGPEFLTYFNYEAQQDKSGLPNDRFSAERPEGSISTLTIQRTEQRDSAMYRCASSSFQGGEGAEAFFGQGTRLTVV.

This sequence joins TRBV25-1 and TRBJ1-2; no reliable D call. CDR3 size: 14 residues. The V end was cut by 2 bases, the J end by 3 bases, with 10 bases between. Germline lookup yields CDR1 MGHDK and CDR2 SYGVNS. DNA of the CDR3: TGTGCCAGCAGTGAACCTACAGTATACTATGGCTACACCTTC. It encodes CASSEPTVYYGYTF.

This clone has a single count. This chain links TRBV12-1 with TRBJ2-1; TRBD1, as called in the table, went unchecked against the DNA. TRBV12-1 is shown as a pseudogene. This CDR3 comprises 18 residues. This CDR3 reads CASSFEVVGRVPRNEQFF. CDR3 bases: TGTGCCAGCAGCTTTGAGGTCGTTGGCAGGGTACCACGGAATGAGCAGTTCTTC.

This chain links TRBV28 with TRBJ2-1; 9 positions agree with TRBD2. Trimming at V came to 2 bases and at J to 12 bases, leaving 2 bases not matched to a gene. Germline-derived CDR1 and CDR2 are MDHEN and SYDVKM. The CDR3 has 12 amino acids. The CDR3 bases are TGTGCCAGCAGTTTAGGAGCGGGGGGGCAGTTCTTC. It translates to CASSLGAGGQFF.

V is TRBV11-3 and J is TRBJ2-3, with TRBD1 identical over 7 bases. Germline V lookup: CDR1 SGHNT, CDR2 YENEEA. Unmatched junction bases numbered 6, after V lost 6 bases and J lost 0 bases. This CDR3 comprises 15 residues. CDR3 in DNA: TGTGCCAGCAGAAAAACAGGGGCCAGCACAGATACGCAGTATTTT. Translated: CASRKTGASTDTQYF.